This TCR beta chain was captured by sequencing in a study of blood T cell repertoires in COVID-19. Whole-study context: From the United States, Italy and Spain came samples of acute and convalescent COVID-19.

How the authors handled the data: By means of reference gene primer amplification, nucleated cell counts were estimated. Produced via immunoSEQ multiplex PCR; TCRdb's table is partial and in-frame only. V, J and clone size are taken as reported in that table, and D and trimming were inferred from the DNA itself. This sample has some 220,000 clones, with around 91% found just once. Participants came from some 26 US areas, aged about 18 to 89 years. Which cohort a participant joined came from the clinical history participants gave. Germline lookup yields CDR1 SGHRS and CDR2 YFSETQ. J gave up 6 bases and V 7 bases, and 11 bases lay outside the gene matches. The CDR3 extends over 15 amino acids.

Sequenced input: PBMCs or T cells enriched from blood (not recorded which). The chain combines TRBV5-1 with TRBJ2-7; 12 positions agree with TRBD2. The TCR sequence derives from a woman aged 18-30 years in a cohort exposed to, infected with or recovered from COVID-19 (not recorded which). In DNA form, the CDR3 reads TGCGCCAGCGGACTAGCGGGGAAACCTCTCGGCGAGCAGTACTTC. Its translation: CASGLAGKPLGEQYF.